The present entry profiles one TCR beta chain with its context. Looked up from germline, CDR1 is SGHTA and CDR2 is FQGTGA. Trimming cost V 5 bases and J 0 bases, with 14 bases left between them. The CDR3 is made up of 16 amino acids. Amplification of TCR beta CDR3 regions used RNA as the template. During a first-round RT-PCR of the TCR CDR3, the HTBI primer set was used. TCRdb reanalysed the multiplex PCR reads using MiXCR and keeps one entry per CDR3 protein. The sample contains approximately 600,000 distinct CDR3 sequences, 12% to 15% of which appear only once. The entry originates in a study of T cells in Graves' hyperthyroidism and ophthalmopathy.

The chain couples TRBV7-3 to TRBJ2-1, with a tentative D call TRBD2 (5 bases). The sample comprised blood. This sequence was found in a woman younger than 30 with Graves' ophthalmopathy. The CDR3: CASSPSGMSSYNEQFF. CDR3 nucleotide sequence: TGTGCCAGCAGCCCGAGCGGAATGAGCTCCTACAATGAGCAGTTCTTC.